The 20 T cell receptor beta chains presented below share a single source sample, sequenced in a study of early T cells in non-severe SARS-CoV-2 infection. One entry per CDR3 protein results from TCRdb running MiXCR on the 5' RACE reads. Counted here are roughly 99,000 distinct CDR3 sequences, 11% occurring once; the ten biggest clones make up 7.6%. The specimen sequenced was whole blood. The receptors were sampled from an adult who was a healthcare worker with PCR-confirmed SARS-CoV-2 infection or an uninfected control (not recorded which).

There are many counts of this clonotype. The V and J genes are TRBV11-2 and TRBJ2-7; TRBD2 aligns across 7 bases. In germline, CDR1 is SGHAT, CDR2 FQNNGV. The CDR3 loop spans 16 amino acids. Trimming at V came to 7 bases and at J to 6 bases, leaving 18 bases not matched to a gene. CDR3 loop: CASTPSPGLKRGEQYF. The DNA for the CDR3 is TGTGCCAGCACTCCCTCGCCGGGACTAAAGAGGGGCGAGCAGTACTTC.

There are many counts of this clonotype. The chain couples TRBV28 to TRBJ1-1; no clear D gene. Germline CDR1 and CDR2: MDHEN and SYDVKM. V lost 8 bases, J lost 4 bases, and 17 bases lay in between. The CDR3 extends over 14 amino acids. The CDR3 here is CASQRSAEITEAFF. The DNA for the CDR3 is TGTGCCAGCCAGAGGTCGGCGGAGATCACTGAAGCTTTCTTT.

This clonotype occurred many times. This chain uses TRBV7-7 with TRBJ2-2, with 10 bases identical to TRBD2. The CDR3 runs to 17 residues. V was clipped by 3 bases and J by 6 bases; unmatched bases: 10. Germline V gene sequence: CDR1 SSHAT, CDR2 FNYEAQ (reference sequence). CDR3: CASSFGSGRAKAGELFF. In nucleotides, the CDR3 is TGTGCCAGCAGCTTTGGGAGCGGGAGGGCCAAAGCCGGGGAGCTGTTTTTT.

This clonotype was seen more than once but under ten times. The chain carries TRBV20-1 and TRBJ2-3; D is uncertain. Germline CDR1 DFQATT, CDR2 SNEGSKA (reference sequence). The ends were cut back, 3 bases at V and 9 bases at J, with 13 bases in the middle. The CDR3 is 12 residues long. CDR3 bases: TGCAGTGCTAGTGGGCCCCCTGTCACGCAGTATTTT. Protein product: CSASGPPVTQYF.

This clonotype was seen a handful of times. This chain connects TRBV28 to TRBJ2-7, with D unresolved. V was trimmed by 1 base and J by 3 bases, leaving 7 bases between them. There are 13 residues in the CDR3. Germline CDR1 MDHEN, CDR2 SYDVKM. Written as DNA, the CDR3 is TGTGCCAGCAGTTTATCCCCCATCTACGAGCAGTACTTC. This encodes CASSLSPIYEQYF.

This clonotype has more than one count but fewer than ten. J is TRBJ2-2 and V is TRBV19; tentative D call: TRBD2 (6 bases). The CDR3 has 16 amino acids. Trimming shortened V by 6 bases and J by 0 bases, and 14 bases separated the two germline ends. Germline V gene lookup returns CDR1 LNHDA and CDR2 SQIVND (reference sequence). This chain's CDR3 is CASSLATPANTGELFF. The CDR3 nucleotides are TGTGCCAGTAGCCTAGCGACTCCCGCGAACACCGGGGAGCTGTTTTTT.

Turning to this clonotype: One base away lies a much larger clone, so this may be a sequencing read error. The V call is TRBV18, the J call TRBJ2-1, with 7 bases that match TRBD2. The CDR3 has 12 residues. Germline loops: CDR1 KGHSH, CDR2 LQKENI. Written as DNA, the CDR3 is TGTGCCAGCTCATTACCGGGAGGTGAGCAGATCTTC. Protein product: CASSLPGGEQIF.

In this sample, this clonotype turned up many times. This sequence joins TRBV6-5 and TRBJ2-2, with TRBD2 identical over 8 bases. CDR1 and CDR2 from the germline V gene are MNHEY and SVGAGI. The V and J ends lost 6 bases and 0 bases, in that order; junction bases with no gene match: 6. This CDR3 region has 16 residues. The chain's CDR3 is CASRSPGLANTGELFF. The CDR3 DNA sequence: TGTGCCAGCAGGTCTCCGGGACTAGCGAACACCGGGGAGCTGTTTTTT.

This clonotype occurred many times. The chain is built from TRBV27 and TRBJ2-7; perhaps D is TRBD1 or TRBD2 (5 bases each). This CDR3 is 14 amino acids long. Trimming stripped 2 bases from V and 2 bases from J, with 10 bases between. Looked up from germline, CDR1 is MNHEY and CDR2 is SMNVEV (reference sequence). DNA for the CDR3: TGTGCCAGCAGTTTAGATGGGGGTACCTACGAGCAGTACTTC. Amino acids: CASSLDGGTYEQYF.

The chain carries TRBV4-1 and TRBJ2-7; 9 bases line up with TRBD1. Germline V gene sequence: CDR1 MGHRA, CDR2 YSYEKL. This CDR3 has 15 residues. The ends lost 3 bases at V and 3 bases at J; junction bases unmatched: 6. This CDR3 reads CASSQLPGQGYEQYF. The CDR3 DNA reads as TGCGCCAGCAGCCAGCTTCCGGGACAGGGCTACGAGCAGTACTTC.

This chain joins TRBV3-1 and TRBJ1-1; D is perhaps TRBD1 (5 bases). Deletions cut 1 base from V and 2 bases from J, with 8 bases between. The CDR3 extends over 14 amino acids. CDR1 is LGHDT, CDR2 YNNKEL, per germline (reference sequence). Here the CDR3 DNA reads TGTGCCAGCAGCCAAGTTCAGGGAAACACTGAAGCTTTCTTT. It yields the protein CASSQVQGNTEAFF.

At least ten counts were recorded for this clonotype. The chain uses TRBV20-1 and TRBJ2-5, with 14 bases that match TRBD2. After removal of 3 bases from V and 1 base from J, the junction contained 7 bases not matched to a gene. The CDR3 is made up of 17 amino acids. From germline, CDR1 is DFQATT and CDR2 SNEGSKA (reference sequence). The CDR3: CSASSGGLAGGQETQYF. CDR3 coding DNA: TGCAGTGCTAGTTCCGGCGGACTAGCGGGGGGCCAAGAGACCCAGTACTTC.

Remarks on this clonotype: A much larger clone differs from this one at a single base, so this may be a read error. The chain combines TRBV7-7 with TRBJ2-4, with a possible D match to TRBD2 (5 bases). The ends were cut back, 5 bases at V and 5 bases at J, with 7 bases in the middle. Per the germline V gene, CDR1 is SSHAT and CDR2 is FNYEAQ (reference sequence). This CDR3 region has 12 residues. The CDR3 here is CASSDGENIQYF. CDR3 coding DNA: TGTGCCAGCAGCGACGGGGAAAACATTCAGTACTTC.

The J gene is TRBJ1-1, the V gene TRBV14, with unresolved D. V lost 1 base to trimming and J lost 10 bases, with 19 bases between them. Looked up from germline, CDR1 is SGHDN and CDR2 is FVKESK. CDR3 size: 15 residues. CDR3 coding DNA: TGTGCCAGCAGCCAAGGGTATCTGGGGATGGATTTAGCTTTCTTT. Encoded protein: CASSQGYLGMDLAFF.

The rearrangement joins TRBV7-3 to TRBJ2-1; 14 bases map to TRBD2. CDR3 length: 21 amino acids. Germline V CDR1 and CDR2: SGHTA, FQGTGA. V shed 2 bases and J 2 bases; nucleotides not matched to a gene: 14. The CDR3 nucleotides are TGTGCCAGCAGCTTAGTCGTGAGCGGGACTAGCGGGAGTCGCCCCTACAATGAGCAGTTCTTC. Protein product: CASSLVVSGTSGSRPYNEQFF.

This rearrangement joins TRBV9 to TRBJ2-3; D remains unclear. The germline V gene has CDR1 SGDLS and CDR2 YYNGEE. Trimming cost V 0 bases and J 9 bases, with 14 bases left between them. This CDR3 is 14 amino acids long. The CDR3 reads CASSVAQHRDTQYF. Written as DNA, the CDR3 is TGTGCCAGCAGCGTAGCGCAACACAGAGACACGCAGTATTTT.

This clonotype was seen a few times. The genes are TRBV12-3 or TRBV12-4 and TRBJ1-2; D is uncertain. Trimming stripped 1 base from V and 8 bases from J, with 17 bases between. The CDR3 sequence is 15 residues long. This CDR3 reads CASSLVGRVGSGYTF. CDR3 sequence (DNA): TGTGCCAGCAGTTTAGTGGGTCGGGTAGGAAGCGGCTACACCTTC.

This clonotype showed up many times. The chain has TRBV5-1 and TRBJ2-3, with D perhaps TRBD2 (6 bases). Germline loops: CDR1 SGHRS, CDR2 YFSETQ. There are 17 residues in the CDR3. Trimming stripped 5 bases from V and 0 bases from J, with 19 bases between. CDR3 in DNA: TGCGCCAGCAGGTTAAACAACGGGGGACGAAGCACAGATACGCAGTATTTT. Translating it yields CASRLNNGGRSTDTQYF.

This clonotype was recorded many times. The chain joins TRBV10-1 to TRBJ2-5; D is unclear. Germline CDR1 is WNHNN and CDR2 is SYGVQD (reference sequence). The CDR3 runs 12 residues. Trimming took 10 bases from V and 1 from J, leaving 10 bases between them. CDR3 amino acids: CATLGSQETQYF. The CDR3 DNA is TGCGCCACCCTGGGCTCCCAAGAGACCCAGTACTTC.

The chain uses TRBV11-3 and TRBJ2-6; TRBD2 matches 13 bases. The CDR3 has 19 residues. V dropped 5 bases and J dropped 2; count of bases not matched to a gene: 9. CDR1 and CDR2 (germline): SGHNT, YENEEA. The CDR3 spells CASSDAGLAGDPGANVLTF. In DNA, the CDR3 is TGTGCCAGCAGCGATGCCGGACTAGCGGGAGACCCTGGGGCCAACGTCCTGACTTTC. Filled out from reference TRBV11-3 and TRBJ2-6, the complete variable domain reads EAGVVQSPRYKIIEKKQPVAFWCNPISGHNTLYWYLQNLGQGPELLIRYENEEAVDDSQLPKDRFSAERLKGVDSTLKIQPAELGDSAVYLCASSDAGLAGDPGANVLTFGAGSRLTVL.